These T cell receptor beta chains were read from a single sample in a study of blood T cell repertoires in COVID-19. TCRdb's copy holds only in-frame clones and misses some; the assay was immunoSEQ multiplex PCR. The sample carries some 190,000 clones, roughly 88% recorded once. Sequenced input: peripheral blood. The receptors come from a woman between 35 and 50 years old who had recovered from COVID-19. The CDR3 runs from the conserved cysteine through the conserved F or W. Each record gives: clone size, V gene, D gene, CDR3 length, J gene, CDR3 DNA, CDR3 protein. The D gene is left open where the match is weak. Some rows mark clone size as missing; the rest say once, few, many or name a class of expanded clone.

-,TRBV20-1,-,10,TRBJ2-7,TGCAGTGCTGGCAGCGACGAGCAGTACTTC,CSAGSDEQYF
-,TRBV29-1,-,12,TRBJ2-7,TGCAGCGCGTATCAGGGTTCCTACGAGCAGTACTTC,CSAYQGSYEQYF
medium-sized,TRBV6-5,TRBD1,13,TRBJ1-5,TGTGCCAGCAATCACAGGGGTGGTCAGCCCCAGCATTTT,CASNHRGGQPQHF
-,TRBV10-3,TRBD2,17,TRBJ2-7,TGTGCCATCAGTGAGTCGATACAGACTAGCGGGAGTCGGGAGCAGTACTTC,CAISESIQTSGSREQYF
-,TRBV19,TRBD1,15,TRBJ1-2,TGTGCCAGTAGCCTACGCGGGGACAGGTTCTATGGCTACACCTTC,CASSLRGDRFYGYTF
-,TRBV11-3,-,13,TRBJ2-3,TGTGCCAGCAGCTTAGCGGGCACAGATACGCAGTATTTT,CASSLAGTDTQYF
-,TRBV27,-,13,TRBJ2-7,TGTGCCAGCAGTTATTCAGGGACCTACGAGCAGTACTTC,CASSYSGTYEQYF
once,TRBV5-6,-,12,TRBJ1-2,TGTGCCAGCAGCTTGGCGGGGTATGGCTACACCTTC,CASSLAGYGYTF
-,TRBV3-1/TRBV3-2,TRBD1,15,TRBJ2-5,TGTGCCAGCAGCCAAGTGCCAGGGGGCTCGGAGACCCAGTACTTC,CASSQVPGGSETQYF
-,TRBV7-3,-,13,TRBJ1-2,TGTGCCAGCAGCCCCGGGGGGGTAGGTGGCTACACCTTC,CASSPGGVGGYTF